One and the same sample provided the 10 T cell receptor beta chains below, sequenced in a study of cytomegalovirus exposure and HLA in healthy donors. PCR employed 60 Vbeta and 13 Jbeta primers. The method was immunoSEQ multiplex PCR; TCRdb's version includes in-frame clones alone and lacks a portion of them. This listing includes 40,000 or so clones. Input material: PBMCs. These receptors all come from a male donor in good health and CMV-seronegative.

The chain recombines TRBV5-8 with TRBJ1-1; D ambiguous. CDR1 is SGHTS, CDR2 YDEGEE, per germline. With 2 bases removed from V and 1 base from J, the gap between germline ends came to 9 bases. CDR3 length equals 14 residues. The CDR3 DNA reads as TGTGCCAGCAGCTTTAATGGCTGGAACACTGAAGCTTTCTTT. Amino acids: CASSFNGWNTEAFF.

The CDR3 bases are TGTGCCAGTAGTCCACAGGGGAATGAAAAACTGTTTTTT. Protein: CASSPQGNEKLFF. This sequence joins TRBV19 and TRBJ1-4, with 7 bases fitting TRBD1. This CDR3 comprises 13 residues. J was trimmed by 5 bases and V by 5 bases; bases with no gene match: 2. Per the germline V gene, CDR1 is LNHDA and CDR2 is SQIVND (reference sequence).

On this clone: The junction differs from germline at one of its ends, possibly a read error. This same CDR3 is encoded by further DNA sequences in the sample. V gene TRBV19 combines with J gene TRBJ1-5; unclear D gene. Germline V CDR1 and CDR2: LNHDA, SQIVND (reference sequence). The CDR3 covers 15 residues. CDR3 amino acids: CASSRWAYSNQPQHF. In nucleotides, the CDR3 is TGCGCCAGTAGTAGGTGGGCTTATAGCAATCAGCCCCAGCATTTT.

With respect to this clone: Different DNA sequences within this sample yield the same CDR3. This rearrangement joins TRBV7-9 to TRBJ1-1; D is unclear. Trimming pared 3 bases from V and 1 base from J, leaving 15 bases between. Germline CDR1 SEHNR, CDR2 FQNEAQ (reference sequence). The CDR3 loop spans 16 amino acids. For the CDR3, the DNA is TGTGCCAGCAGCTTCCTTACACCCCCCCGGAACACTGAAGCTTTCTTT. As protein: CASSFLTPPRNTEAFF. Combining the CDR3 with reference TRBV7-9 and TRBJ1-1 gives the whole variable domain DTGVSQNPRHKITKRGQNVTFRCDPISEHNRLYWYRQTLGQGPEFLTYFQNEAQLEKSRLLSDRFSAERPKGSFSTLEIQRTEQGDSAMYLCASSFLTPPRNTEAFFGQGTRLTVV.

J is TRBJ1-2 and V is TRBV5-1; a weak D match, TRBD1 (5 bases). CDR1 and CDR2 from the germline V gene are SGHRS and YFSETQ. The CDR3 is made up of 16 amino acids. Trimming stripped 2 bases from V and 2 bases from J, with 16 bases between. CDR3 sequence: CASSLMMMTDNYGYTF. CDR3 bases: TGCGCCAGCAGCTTAATGATGATGACAGACAACTATGGCTACACCTTC.

This rearrangement joins TRBV7-2 to TRBJ2-3; the D gene is possibly TRBD2 (5 bases). Trimming cost V 5 bases and J 6 bases, with 12 bases left between them. The CDR3 is 13 residues long. From germline, CDR1 is SGHTA and CDR2 FQGNSA. The CDR3 protein is CASSLKGSDTQYF. The CDR3 coding sequence is TGTGCCAGCAGCCTTAAAGGGAGCGATACGCAGTATTTT.

The rearrangement joins TRBV7-9 to TRBJ1-2; D uncertain. The CDR3 totals 12 residues. V lost 6 bases, J lost 5 bases, and 10 bases lay in between. Germline V CDR1 and CDR2: SEHNR, FQNEAQ (reference sequence). The CDR3 spells CASSPEGYGYTF. The CDR3, as DNA: TGTGCCAGCAGTCCCGAGGGTTATGGCTACACCTTC.

The J gene is TRBJ1-2, the V gene TRBV4-1; no reliable D call. Germline assignment: CDR1 MGHRA and CDR2 YSYEKL. Trimming took 1 base from V and 4 from J, leaving 10 bases between them. CDR3 length: 14 amino acids. For the CDR3, the DNA is TGCGCCAGCAGCCAAGGAGGATTGAGCTATGGCTACACCTTC. This sequence encodes CASSQGGLSYGYTF.

The rearrangement joins TRBV27 to TRBJ2-7; 10 bases fit TRBD1. The V and J ends lost 5 bases and 2 bases, in that order; junction bases with no gene match: 12. CDR3 length: 17 residues. Germline CDR1 is MNHEY and CDR2 is SMNVEV (reference sequence). The CDR3 is CASSPGQGRGRAYEQYF. CDR3 nucleotides: TGTGCCAGCAGTCCGGGACAGGGGAGGGGGAGGGCCTACGAGCAGTACTTC.

The chain carries TRBV18 and TRBJ2-7, with 10 bases fitting TRBD1. Germline-derived CDR1 and CDR2 are KGHSH and LQKENI. The CDR3 contains 16 residues. The J segment lost 4 bases and the V segment lost 4 bases, leaving 10 bases of the junction unmatched. CDR3 loop: CASSRPGTGVRYEQYF. In DNA, the CDR3 is TGTGCCAGCTCACGACCGGGGACAGGGGTGCGGTACGAGCAGTACTTC.